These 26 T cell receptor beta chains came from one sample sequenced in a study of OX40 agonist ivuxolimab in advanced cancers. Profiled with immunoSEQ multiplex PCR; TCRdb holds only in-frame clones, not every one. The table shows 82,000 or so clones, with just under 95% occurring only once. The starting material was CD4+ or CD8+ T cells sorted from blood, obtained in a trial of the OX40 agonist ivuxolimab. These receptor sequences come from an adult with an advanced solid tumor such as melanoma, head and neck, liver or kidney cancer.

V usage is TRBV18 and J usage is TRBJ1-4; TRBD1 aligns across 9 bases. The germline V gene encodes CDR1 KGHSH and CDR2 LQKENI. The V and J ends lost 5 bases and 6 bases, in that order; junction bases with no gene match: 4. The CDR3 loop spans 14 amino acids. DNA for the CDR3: TGTGCCAGCTCAGTGACAGGGGGAGATGAAAAACTGTTTTTT. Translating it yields CASSVTGGDEKLFF.

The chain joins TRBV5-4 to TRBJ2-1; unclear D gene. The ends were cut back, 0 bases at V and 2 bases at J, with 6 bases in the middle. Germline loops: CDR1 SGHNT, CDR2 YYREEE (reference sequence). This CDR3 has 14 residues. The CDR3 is CASSLAETYNEQFF. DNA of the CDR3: TGTGCCAGCAGCTTGGCAGAGACCTACAATGAGCAGTTCTTC.

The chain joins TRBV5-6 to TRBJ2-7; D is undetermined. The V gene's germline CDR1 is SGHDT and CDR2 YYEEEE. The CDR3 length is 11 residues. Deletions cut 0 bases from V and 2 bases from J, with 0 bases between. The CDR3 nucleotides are TGTGCCAGCAGCTTGGCCTACGAGCAGTACTTC. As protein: CASSLAYEQYF.

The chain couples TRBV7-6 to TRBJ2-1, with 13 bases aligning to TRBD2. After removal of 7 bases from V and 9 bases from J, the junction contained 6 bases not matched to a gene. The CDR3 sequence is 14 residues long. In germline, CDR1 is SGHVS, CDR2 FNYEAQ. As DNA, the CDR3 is TGTGCCAGCATGTGGACTAGCGGGGGTGGTGAGCAGTTCTTC. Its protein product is CASMWTSGGGEQFF.

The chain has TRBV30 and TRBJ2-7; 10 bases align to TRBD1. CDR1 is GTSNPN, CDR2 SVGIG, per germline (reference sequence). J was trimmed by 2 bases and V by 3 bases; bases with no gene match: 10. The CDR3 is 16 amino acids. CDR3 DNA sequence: TGTGCCTGGAGGGGTTCCGGGACAGGGGCCCCCTACGAGCAGTACTTC. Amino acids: CAWRGSGTGAPYEQYF.

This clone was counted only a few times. CDR3 nucleotide sequence: TGCAGCGTGCCTAAGGTGACAGGATCCACAGATACGCAGTATTTT. Its protein is CSVPKVTGSTDTQYF. The V call is TRBV29-1, the J call TRBJ2-3; perhaps TRBD1 as D (6 bases). Germline V gene lookup returns CDR1 SQVTM and CDR2 ANQGSEA. V was clipped by 6 bases and J by 2 bases, with 18 bases between them. The CDR3 covers 15 residues.

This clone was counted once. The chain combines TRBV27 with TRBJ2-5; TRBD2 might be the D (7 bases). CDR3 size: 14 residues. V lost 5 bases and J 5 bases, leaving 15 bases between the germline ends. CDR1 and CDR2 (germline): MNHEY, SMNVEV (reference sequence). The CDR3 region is CASSVGGRWETQYF. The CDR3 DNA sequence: TGTGCCAGCAGTGTCGGGGGGCGGTGGGAGACCCAGTACTTC.

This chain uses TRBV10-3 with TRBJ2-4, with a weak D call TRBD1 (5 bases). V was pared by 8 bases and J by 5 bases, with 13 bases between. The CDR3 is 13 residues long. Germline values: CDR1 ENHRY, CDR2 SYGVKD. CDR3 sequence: CAIGSAGQNIQYF. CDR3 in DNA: TGTGCCATCGGGTCCGCAGGGCAAAACATTCAGTACTTC.

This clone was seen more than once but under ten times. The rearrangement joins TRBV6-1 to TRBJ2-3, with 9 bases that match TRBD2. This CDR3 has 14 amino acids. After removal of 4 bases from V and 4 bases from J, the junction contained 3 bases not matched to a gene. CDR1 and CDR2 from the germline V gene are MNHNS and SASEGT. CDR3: CASSGGGGSDTQYF. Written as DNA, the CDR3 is TGTGCCAGCAGTGGCGGGGGGGGATCAGATACGCAGTATTTT.

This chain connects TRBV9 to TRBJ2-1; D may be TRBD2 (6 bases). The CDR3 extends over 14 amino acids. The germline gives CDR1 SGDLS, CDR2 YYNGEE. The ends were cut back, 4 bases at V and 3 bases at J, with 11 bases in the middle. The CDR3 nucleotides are TGTGCCAGCAGCCGTAGCGGCTACTACAATGAGCAGTTCTTC. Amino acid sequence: CASSRSGYYNEQFF.

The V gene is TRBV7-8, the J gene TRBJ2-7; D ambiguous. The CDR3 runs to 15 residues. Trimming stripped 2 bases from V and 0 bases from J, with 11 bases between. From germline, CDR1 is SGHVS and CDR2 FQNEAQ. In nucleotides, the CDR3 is TGTGCCAGCAGCTTATTGGGCTTCAGCTCCTACGAGCAGTACTTC. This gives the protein CASSLLGFSSYEQYF. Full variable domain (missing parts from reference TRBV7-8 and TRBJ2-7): GAGVSQSPRYKVAKRGQDVALRCDPISGHVSLFWYQQALGQGPEFLTYFQNEAQLDKSGLPSDRFFAERPEGSVSTLKIQRTQQEDSAVYLCASSLLGFSSYEQYFGPGTRLTVT.

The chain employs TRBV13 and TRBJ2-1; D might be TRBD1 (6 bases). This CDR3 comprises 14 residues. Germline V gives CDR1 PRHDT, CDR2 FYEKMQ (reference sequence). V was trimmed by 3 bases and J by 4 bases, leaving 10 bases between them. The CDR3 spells CASSLSTGYNEQFF. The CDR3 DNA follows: TGTGCCAGCAGCTTGAGCACAGGGTACAATGAGCAGTTCTTC.

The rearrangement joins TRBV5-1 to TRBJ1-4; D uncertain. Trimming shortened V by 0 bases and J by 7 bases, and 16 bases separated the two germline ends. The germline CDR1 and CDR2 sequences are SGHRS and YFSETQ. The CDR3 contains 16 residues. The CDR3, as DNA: TGCGCCAGCAGCTTGGCCCTTGGCATCGAGGGTGAAAAACTGTTTTTT. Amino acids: CASSLALGIEGEKLFF.

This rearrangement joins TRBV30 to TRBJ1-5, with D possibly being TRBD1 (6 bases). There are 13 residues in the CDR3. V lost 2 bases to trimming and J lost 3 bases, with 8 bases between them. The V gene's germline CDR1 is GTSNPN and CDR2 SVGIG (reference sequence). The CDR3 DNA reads TGTGCCTGGAGTACAGGGAACAATCAGCCCCAGCATTTT. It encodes CAWSTGNNQPQHF. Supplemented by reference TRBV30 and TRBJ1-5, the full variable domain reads SQTIHQWPATLVQPVGSPLSLECTVEGTSNPNLYWYRQAAGRGLQLLFYSVGIGQISSEVPQNLSASRPQDRQFILSSKKLLLSDSGFYLCAWSTGNNQPQHFGDGTRLSIL.

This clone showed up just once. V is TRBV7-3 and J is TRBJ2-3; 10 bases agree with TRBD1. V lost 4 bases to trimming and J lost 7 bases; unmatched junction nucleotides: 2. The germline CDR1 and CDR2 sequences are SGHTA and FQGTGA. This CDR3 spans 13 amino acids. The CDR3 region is CASSSDRGNTQYF. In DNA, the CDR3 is TGTGCCAGCAGCTCGGACAGGGGGAATACGCAGTATTTT.

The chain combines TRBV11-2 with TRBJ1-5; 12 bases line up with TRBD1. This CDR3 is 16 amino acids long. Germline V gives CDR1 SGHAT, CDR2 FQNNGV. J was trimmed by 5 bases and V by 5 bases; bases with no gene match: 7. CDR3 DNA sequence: TGTGCCAGCAGCCCGGGGACAGGGGGCAAACATCAGCCCCAGCATTTT. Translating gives CASSPGTGGKHQPQHF.

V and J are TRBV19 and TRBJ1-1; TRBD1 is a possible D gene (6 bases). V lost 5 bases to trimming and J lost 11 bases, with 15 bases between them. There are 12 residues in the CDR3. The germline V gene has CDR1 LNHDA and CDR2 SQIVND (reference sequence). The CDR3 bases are TGTGCCAGTAGTGTCAGGGGTTCTTTGGCTTTCTTT. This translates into CASSVRGSLAFF.

Here the CDR3 reads CASFTNYNEQFF. The CDR3 region has the DNA TGTGCCAGCTTCACAAATTACAATGAGCAGTTCTTC. The chain combines TRBV18 with TRBJ2-1; D remains ambiguous. This CDR3 region has 12 residues. The germline V gene has CDR1 KGHSH and CDR2 LQKENI. The V gene lost 7 bases and the J gene lost 4 bases, with 8 bases spanning the gap.

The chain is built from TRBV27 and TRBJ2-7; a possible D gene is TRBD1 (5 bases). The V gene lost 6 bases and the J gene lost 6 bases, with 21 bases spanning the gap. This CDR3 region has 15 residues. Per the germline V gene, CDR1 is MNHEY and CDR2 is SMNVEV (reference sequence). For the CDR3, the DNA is TGTGCCAGCAGACCAACAGGAGTCCCCCATTTCGAGCAGTACTTC. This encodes CASRPTGVPHFEQYF.

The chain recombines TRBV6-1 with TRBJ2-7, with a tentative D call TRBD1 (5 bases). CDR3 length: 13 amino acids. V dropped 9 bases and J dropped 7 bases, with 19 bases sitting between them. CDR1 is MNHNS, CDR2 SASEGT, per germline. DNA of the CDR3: TGTGCCAGTCAGGGAATCTCCACTTGGGAGCAGTACTTC. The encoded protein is CASQGISTWEQYF.

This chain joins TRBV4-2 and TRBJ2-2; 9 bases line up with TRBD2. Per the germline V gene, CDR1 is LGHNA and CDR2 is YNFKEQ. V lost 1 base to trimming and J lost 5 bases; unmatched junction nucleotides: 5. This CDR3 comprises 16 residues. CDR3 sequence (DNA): TGTGCCAGCAGCCAAGCAGCGGGGGGTAATACCGGGGAGCTGTTTTTT. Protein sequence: CASSQAAGGNTGELFF.

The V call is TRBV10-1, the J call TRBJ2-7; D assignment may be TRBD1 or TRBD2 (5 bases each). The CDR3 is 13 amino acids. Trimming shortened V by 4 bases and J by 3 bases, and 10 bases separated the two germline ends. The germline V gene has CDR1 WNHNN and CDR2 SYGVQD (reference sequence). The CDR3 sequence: CASSAGTSYEQYF. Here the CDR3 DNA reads TGCGCCAGCAGTGCCGGGACCAGCTACGAGCAGTACTTC.

CDR3 loop: CASSLGGAGVDEQYF. The CDR3 DNA follows: TGTGCCAGTAGCCTCGGAGGAGCGGGAGTTGACGAGCAGTACTTC. The V and J genes are TRBV19 and TRBJ2-7, with 8 bases lining up with TRBD2. J was trimmed by 5 bases and V by 6 bases; bases with no gene match: 12. The CDR3 is 15 amino acids. Looked up from germline, CDR1 is LNHDA and CDR2 is SQIVND (reference sequence).

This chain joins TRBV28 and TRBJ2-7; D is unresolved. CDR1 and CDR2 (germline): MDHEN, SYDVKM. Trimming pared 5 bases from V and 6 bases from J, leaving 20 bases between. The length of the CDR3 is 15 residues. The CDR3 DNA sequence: TGTGCCAGCAGTCAGCACCCGGGTCCGACTGTCGAGCAGTACTTC. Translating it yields CASSQHPGPTVEQYF. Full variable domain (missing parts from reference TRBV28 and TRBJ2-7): DVKVTQSSRYLVKRTGEKVFLECVQDMDHENMFWYRQDPGLGLRLIYFSYDVKMKEKGDIPEGYSVSREKKERFSLILESASTNQTSMYLCASSQHPGPTVEQYFGPGTRLTVT.

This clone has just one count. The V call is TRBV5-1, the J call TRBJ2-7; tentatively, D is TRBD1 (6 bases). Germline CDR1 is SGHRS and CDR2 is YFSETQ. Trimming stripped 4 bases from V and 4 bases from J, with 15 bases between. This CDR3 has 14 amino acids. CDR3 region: CASSISTGLYEQYF. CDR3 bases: TGCGCCAGCAGCATTAGCACAGGGCTGTACGAGCAGTACTTC. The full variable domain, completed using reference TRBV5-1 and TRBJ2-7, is KAGVTQTPRYLIKTRGQQVTLSCSPISGHRSVSWYQQTPGQGLQFLFEYFSETQRNKGNFPGRFSGRQFSNSRSEMNVSTLELGDSALYLCASSISTGLYEQYFGPGTRLTVT.

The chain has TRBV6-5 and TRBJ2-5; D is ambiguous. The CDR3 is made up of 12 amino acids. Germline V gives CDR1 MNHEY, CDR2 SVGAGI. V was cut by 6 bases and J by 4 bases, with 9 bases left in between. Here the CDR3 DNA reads TGTGCCAGCAGGGACCACCTAGAGACCCAGTACTTC. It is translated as CASRDHLETQYF.